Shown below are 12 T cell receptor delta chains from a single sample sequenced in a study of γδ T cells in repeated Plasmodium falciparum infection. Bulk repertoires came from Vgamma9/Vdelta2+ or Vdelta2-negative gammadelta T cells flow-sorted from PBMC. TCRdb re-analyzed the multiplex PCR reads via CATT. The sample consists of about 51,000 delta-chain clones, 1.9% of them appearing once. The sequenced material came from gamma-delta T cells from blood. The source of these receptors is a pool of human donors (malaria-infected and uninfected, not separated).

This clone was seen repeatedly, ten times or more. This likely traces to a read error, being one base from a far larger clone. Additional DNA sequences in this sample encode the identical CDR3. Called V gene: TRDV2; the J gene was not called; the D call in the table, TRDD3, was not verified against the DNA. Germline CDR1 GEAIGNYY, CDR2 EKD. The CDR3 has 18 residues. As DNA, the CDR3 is TGTGCCTGTGACACCGTGGGGATTGATTCCTGGGACACCCGACAGATGTTCTTC. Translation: CACDTVGIDSWDTRQMFF.

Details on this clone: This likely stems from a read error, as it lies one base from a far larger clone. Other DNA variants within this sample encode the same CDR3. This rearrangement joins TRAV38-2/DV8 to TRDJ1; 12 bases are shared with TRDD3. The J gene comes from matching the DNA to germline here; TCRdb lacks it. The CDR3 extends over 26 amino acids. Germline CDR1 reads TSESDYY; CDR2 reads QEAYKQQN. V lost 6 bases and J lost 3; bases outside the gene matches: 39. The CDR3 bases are TGTGCTTATACAGGGCCGCCCTCCACTCAGCCCCGTACTGGGGGATACCATACGACGGGTCCCGATAAACTCATCTTT. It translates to CAYTGPPSTQPRTGGYHTTGPDKLIF.

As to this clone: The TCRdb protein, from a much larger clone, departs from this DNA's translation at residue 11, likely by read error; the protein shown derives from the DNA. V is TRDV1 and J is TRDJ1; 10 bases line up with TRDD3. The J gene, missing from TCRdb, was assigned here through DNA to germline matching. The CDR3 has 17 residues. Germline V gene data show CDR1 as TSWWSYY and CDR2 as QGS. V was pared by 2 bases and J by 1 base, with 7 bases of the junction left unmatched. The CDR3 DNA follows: TGTGCTCTTGGGGAAGAGTACTGGGGGATTCCCACCGATAAACTCATCTTT. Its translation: CALGEEYWGIPTDKLIF.

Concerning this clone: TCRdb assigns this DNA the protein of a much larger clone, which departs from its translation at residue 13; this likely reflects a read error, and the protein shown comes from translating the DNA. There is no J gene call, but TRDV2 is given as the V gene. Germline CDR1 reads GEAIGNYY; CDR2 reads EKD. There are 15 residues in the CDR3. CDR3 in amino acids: CACDTVNPGADKPIF. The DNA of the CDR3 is TGTGCCTGTGACACCGTGAACCCCGGTGCCGATAAACCCATCTTT.

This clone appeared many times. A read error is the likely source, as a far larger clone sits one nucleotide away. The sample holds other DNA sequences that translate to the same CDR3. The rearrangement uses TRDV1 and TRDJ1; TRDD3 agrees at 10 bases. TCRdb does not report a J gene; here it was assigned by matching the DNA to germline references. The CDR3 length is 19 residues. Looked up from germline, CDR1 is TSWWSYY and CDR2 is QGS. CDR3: CALYPLWGISGTYTDKLIF. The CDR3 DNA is TGTGCCCTTTACCCCCTCTGGGGGATATCTGGAACCTACACCGATAAACTCATCTTT.

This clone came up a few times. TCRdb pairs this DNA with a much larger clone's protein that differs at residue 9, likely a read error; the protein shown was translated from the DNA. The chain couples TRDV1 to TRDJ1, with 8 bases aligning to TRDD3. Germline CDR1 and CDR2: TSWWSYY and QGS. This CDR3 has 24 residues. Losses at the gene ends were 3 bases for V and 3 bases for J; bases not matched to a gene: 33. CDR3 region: CALGDRHADVRNYRGILRADKLIF. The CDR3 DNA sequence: TGTGCTCTTGGGGACCGACACGCTGATGTTCGAAATTACCGGGGGATATTGCGCGCCGATAAACTCATCTTT.

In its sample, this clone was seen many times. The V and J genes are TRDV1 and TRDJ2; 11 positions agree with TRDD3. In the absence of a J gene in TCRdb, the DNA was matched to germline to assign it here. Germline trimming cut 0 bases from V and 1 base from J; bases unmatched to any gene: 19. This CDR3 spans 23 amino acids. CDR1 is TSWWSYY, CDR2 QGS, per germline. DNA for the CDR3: TGTGCTCTTGGGGAACTCTTCGGGTCCCCTAGATACTGGGGGATAAATTTGACAGCACAACTCTTCTTT. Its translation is CALGELFGSPRYWGINLTAQLFF.

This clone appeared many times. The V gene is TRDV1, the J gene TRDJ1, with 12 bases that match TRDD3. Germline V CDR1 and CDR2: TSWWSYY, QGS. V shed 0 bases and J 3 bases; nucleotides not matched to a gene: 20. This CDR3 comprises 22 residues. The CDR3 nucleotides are TGTGCTCTTGGGGAACTTCGAGGGCGGGCCTTTACTGGGGGATACTATCCCGATAAACTCATCTTT. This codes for CALGELRGRAFTGGYYPDKLIF.

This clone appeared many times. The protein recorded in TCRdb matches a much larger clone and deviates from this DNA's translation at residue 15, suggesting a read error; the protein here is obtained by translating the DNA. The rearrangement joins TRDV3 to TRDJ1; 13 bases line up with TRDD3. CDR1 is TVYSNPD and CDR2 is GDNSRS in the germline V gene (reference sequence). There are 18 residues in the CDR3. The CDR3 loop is CAFRLHWGIREYTDRLIF. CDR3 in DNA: TGTGCCTTTAGACTCCACTGGGGGATACGGGAGTACACCGATAGACTCATCTTT.

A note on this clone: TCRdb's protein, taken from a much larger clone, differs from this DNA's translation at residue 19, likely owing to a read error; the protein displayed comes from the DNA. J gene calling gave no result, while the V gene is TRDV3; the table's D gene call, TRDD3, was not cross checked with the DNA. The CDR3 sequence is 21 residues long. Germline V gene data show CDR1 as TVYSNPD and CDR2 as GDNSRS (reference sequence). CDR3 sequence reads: CAFTYPSYWGIASLYTDKIIF. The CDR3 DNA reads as TGTGCCTTTACCTACCCCTCCTACTGGGGGATAGCATCCTTGTACACCGATAAAATCATCTTT.

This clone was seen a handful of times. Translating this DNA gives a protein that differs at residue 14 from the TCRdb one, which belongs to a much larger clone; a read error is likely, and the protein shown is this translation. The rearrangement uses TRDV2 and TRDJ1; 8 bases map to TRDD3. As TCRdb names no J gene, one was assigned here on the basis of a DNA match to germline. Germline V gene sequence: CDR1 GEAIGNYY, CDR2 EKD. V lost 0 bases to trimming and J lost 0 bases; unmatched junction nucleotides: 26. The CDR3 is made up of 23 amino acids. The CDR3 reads CACDTLPTPGGRGQPTNTDKLIF. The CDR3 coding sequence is TGTGCCTGTGACACCCTCCCGACTCCTGGGGGACGCGGCCAGCCGACCAACACCGATAAACTCATCTTT.

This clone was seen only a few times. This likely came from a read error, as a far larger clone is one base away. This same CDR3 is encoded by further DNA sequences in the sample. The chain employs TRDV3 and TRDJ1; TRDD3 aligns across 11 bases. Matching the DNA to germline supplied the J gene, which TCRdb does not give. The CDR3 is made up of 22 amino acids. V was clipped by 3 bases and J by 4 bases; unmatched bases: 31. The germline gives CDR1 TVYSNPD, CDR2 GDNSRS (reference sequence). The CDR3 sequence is CAFLQTLPRPPYLGDTSDKLIF. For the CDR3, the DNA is TGTGCCTTCCTTCAAACTCTACCCCGTCCTCCGTACTTGGGGGATACGAGCGATAAACTCATCTTT.